This record looks at one T cell receptor beta chain sequence and its context. The sample comes from a study of blood T cell repertoires in COVID-19. Study summary: Some COVID-19 samples were acute and others convalescent; all came from the United States, Italy and Spain. PBMCs, B-cell-depleted T cells, or T cells provided the cDNA or gDNA that made up the material.

Sequenced by immunoSEQ multiplex PCR; TCRdb stores in-frame clones only, minus some. The table includes around 250,000 clones, approximately 83% detected once. The participants were between about 18 and 89 years old and came from under 25 US areas. Cohort 3 donors counted as recovered after two negative PCRs, clearance, or resolved symptoms. Trimming at V came to 4 bases and at J to 3 bases, leaving 8 bases not matched to a gene. The CDR3 sequence is 15 residues long. The germline CDR1 and CDR2 sequences are SNHLY and FYNNEI. Material for sequencing was PBMCs or T cells enriched from blood (not recorded which). The clonotype originates from a woman aged 45-65 years who had recovered from COVID-19. The chain recombines TRBV2 with TRBJ1-2, with 7 bases identical to TRBD1. Written as DNA, the CDR3 is TGTGCCAGCAGTGGAGGGACAGAGGCATACTATGGCTACACCTTC. Translating it yields CASSGGTEAYYGYTF.